This TCR beta chain emerged from a study of CD8 T cells in Susac syndrome. TEMRA cells were FACS-enriched, and CD8+ and CD4+ T cells were isolated negatively. Germline V gene data show CDR1 as SGDLS and CDR2 as YYNGEE. J gave up 8 bases and V 4 bases, and 7 bases lay outside the gene matches. CDR3 length: 14 amino acids. An input of roughly 0.5 to 1 ug of RNA was subjected to reverse transcription using random hexamers. TCRdb processed the immunoSEQ multiplex PCR reads anew with MiXCR; each CDR3 protein has one entry. The data contain 150,000 to 200,000 distinct CDR3 sequences, 90% to 95% of them seen just once; the ten biggest clones take up more than 0.12%.

This clonotype was obtained from a human donor in good health. Source material: CD4+ T cells from PBMCs. J is TRBJ2-1 and V is TRBV9; 9 positions match TRBD1. CDR3 protein: CASSRTGVEDEQFF. CDR3 nucleotide sequence: TGTGCCAGCAGCCGGACAGGGGTTGAGGATGAGCAGTTCTTC.